A single sample is the source of the 12 T cell receptor beta chains below, sequenced in a study of T cell changes during pregnancy in multiple sclerosis. The data were produced by immunoSEQ multiplex PCR, yet TCRdb's version contains in-frame clones alone and is incomplete. Of about 52,000 clones listed, about 92% are singletons. The source material was CD4+ T cells from peripheral blood mononuclear cells, sampled in the third trimester of pregnancy. The origin of the receptors is a female donor with multiple sclerosis, enrolled in a pregnancy study.

The chain links TRBV5-1 to TRBJ2-3; 10 nucleotides agree with TRBD2. Trimming removed 4 bases from V and 3 bases from J; junction bases left unmatched: 8. Germline V gene data show CDR1 as SGHRS and CDR2 as YFSETQ. The CDR3 loop spans 16 amino acids. The CDR3 nucleotides are TGCGCCAGCAGCCCGCGTGGACTAGCGGAAACAGATACGCAGTATTTT. This codes for CASSPRGLAETDTQYF.

The genes are TRBV6-6 and TRBJ1-1; maybe TRBD1 (5 bases). V shed 6 bases and J shed 2 bases, with 10 bases lying between them. Germline CDR1 MNHNY, CDR2 SVGAGI (reference sequence). The CDR3 length is 13 residues. In nucleotides, the CDR3 is TGTGCCAGCAGACTGGGGGGAAACACTGAAGCTTTCTTT. Amino acid sequence: CASRLGGNTEAFF.

This chain links TRBV5-4 with TRBJ2-7; the match to TRBD2 covers 12 bases. The germline gives CDR1 SGHNT, CDR2 YYREEE (reference sequence). Trimming cost V 5 bases and J 4 bases; bases outside gene matches: 7. This CDR3 contains 15 residues. CDR3 in amino acids: CASSSLAGGIYEQYF. Here the CDR3 DNA reads TGTGCCAGCAGTTCTCTAGCGGGGGGGATTTACGAGCAGTACTTC.

The chain is built from TRBV4-3 and TRBJ1-3, with 8 positions matching TRBD1. The CDR3 contains 16 residues. Germline loops: CDR1 LGHNA, CDR2 YSLEER. Trimming at V came to 0 bases and at J to 2 bases, leaving 3 bases not matched to a gene. The CDR3 region has the DNA TGCGCCAGCAGCCAAGATGTCAGGGGGCCTGGAAACACCATATATTTT. It specifies CASSQDVRGPGNTIYF.

This chain links TRBV7-7 with TRBJ2-5; 7 nucleotides agree with TRBD1. Trimming removed 5 bases from V and 5 bases from J; junction bases left unmatched: 11. The CDR3 contains 15 residues. CDR1 is SSHAT and CDR2 is FNYEAQ in the germline V gene (reference sequence). The CDR3 reads CASSRGQVGVETQYF. In DNA form, the CDR3 reads TGTGCCAGCAGCCGCGGACAGGTTGGGGTCGAGACCCAGTACTTC.

The rearrangement links TRBV7-8 to TRBJ2-7; 7 nucleotides align to TRBD1. V shed 4 bases and J 5 bases; nucleotides not matched to a gene: 8. CDR1 and CDR2 from the germline V gene are SGHVS and FQNEAQ. CDR3 size: 14 residues. CDR3 sequence (DNA): TGTGCCAGCAGCTACAGGACAGGTACGGACGAGCAGTACTTC. Its protein product is CASSYRTGTDEQYF. Based on the CDR3 plus reference TRBV7-8 and TRBJ2-7, the full variable domain is GAGVSQSPRYKVAKRGQDVALRCDPISGHVSLFWYQQALGQGPEFLTYFQNEAQLDKSGLPSDRFFAERPEGSVSTLKIQRTQQEDSAVYLCASSYRTGTDEQYFGPGTRLTVT.

The rearrangement links TRBV11-2 to TRBJ1-1; D is unresolved. Trimming removed 3 bases from V and 1 base from J, with 6 bases in between. This CDR3 region has 13 residues. Germline assignment: CDR1 SGHAT and CDR2 FQNNGV. This CDR3 is CASSFSENTEAFF. In DNA form, the CDR3 reads TGTGCCAGCAGCTTCAGTGAGAACACTGAAGCTTTCTTT.

The rearrangement links TRBV5-5 to TRBJ1-2; unclear D gene. The CDR3 is made up of 13 amino acids. Deletions cut 0 bases from V and 4 bases from J, with 7 bases between. Germline CDR1 and CDR2: SGHKS and YYEKEE (reference sequence). CDR3 DNA: TGTGCCAGCAGCTTGGAGGCAGGCTATGGCTACACCTTC. This codes for CASSLEAGYGYTF.

The chain carries TRBV9 and TRBJ2-5; TRBD2 matches at 7 bases. Germline V gene lookup returns CDR1 SGDLS and CDR2 YYNGEE. The J segment lost 5 bases and the V segment lost 6 bases, leaving 10 bases of the junction unmatched. The CDR3 is made up of 14 amino acids. The CDR3: CASNLEGGVETQYF. DNA for the CDR3: TGTGCCAGCAACCTCGAGGGAGGGGTGGAGACCCAGTACTTC.

The V call is TRBV19, the J call TRBJ2-3, with 7 bases matching TRBD1. V trimming: 10 bases; J trimming: 0 bases; junction bases outside the gene matches: 4. Germline V CDR1 and CDR2: LNHDA, SQIVND (reference sequence). The CDR3 length is 13 residues. The CDR3 bases are TGTGCCATAGGACAGGAGAGCACAGATACGCAGTATTTT. Translated, it gives CAIGQESTDTQYF. Looking up the rest from reference TRBV19 and TRBJ2-3 gives the full variable domain: DGGITQSPKYLFRKEGQNVTLSCEQNLNHDAMYWYRQDPGQGLRLIYYSQIVNDFQKGDIAEGYSVSREKKESFPLTVTSAQKNPTAFYLCAIGQESTDTQYFGPGTRLTVL.

The chain is built from TRBV20-1 and TRBJ2-3; D is possibly TRBD2 (5 bases). There are 11 residues in the CDR3. Germline V gene data show CDR1 as DFQATT and CDR2 as SNEGSKA (reference sequence). V lost 6 bases and J lost 6, with 10 bases in between. The CDR3 sequence is CSAIGVDTQYF. The CDR3 DNA follows: TGCAGTGCCATCGGGGTGGATACGCAGTATTTT.

This clone showed up just once. This chain links TRBV14 with TRBJ1-2; maybe TRBD1 (6 bases). The germline V gene encodes CDR1 SGHDN and CDR2 FVKESK. CDR3 size: 15 residues. V gave up 1 base and J gave up 4 bases, with 13 bases separating them. The CDR3 sequence: CASSQVTGPLYGYTF. CDR3 nucleotide sequence: TGTGCCAGCAGCCAAGTAACAGGGCCTCTCTATGGCTACACCTTC.